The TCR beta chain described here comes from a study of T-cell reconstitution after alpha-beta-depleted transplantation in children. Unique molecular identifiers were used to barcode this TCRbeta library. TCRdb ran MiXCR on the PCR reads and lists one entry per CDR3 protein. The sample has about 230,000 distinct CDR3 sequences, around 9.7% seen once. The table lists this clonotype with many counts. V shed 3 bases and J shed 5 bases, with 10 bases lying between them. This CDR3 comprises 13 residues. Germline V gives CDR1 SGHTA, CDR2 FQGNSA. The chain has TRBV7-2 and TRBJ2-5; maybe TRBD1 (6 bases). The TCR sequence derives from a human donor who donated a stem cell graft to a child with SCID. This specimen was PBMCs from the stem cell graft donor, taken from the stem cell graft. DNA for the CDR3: TGTGCCAGCAGCTTTCAGAGGGGGGAGACCCAGTACTTC. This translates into CASSFQRGETQYF.